This T cell receptor (beta chain) was captured by sequencing in a study of T cells in Graves' hyperthyroidism and ophthalmopathy. Study details: The authors collected peripheral blood at initial diagnosis, before any treatment.

Trimming at V came to 8 bases and at J to 5 bases, leaving 15 bases not matched to a gene. CDR1 is MGHDK, CDR2 SYGVNS, per germline. The CDR3 is made up of 17 amino acids. General observations from the study: Most thyroid clonotypes expanded above 0.001 were also detected in blood. Before onset, by a median of about seven months, the model predicted ophthalmopathy. Classification by a 13 V-J model distinguished ophthalmopathy from stable hyperthyroidism.

This clonotype was seen a single time. Its antigen is not identified. RNA transcripts gave rise to amplified TCR beta CDR3 regions. Carried out on the TCR CDR3, a first-round RT-PCR used the HTBI primer set. TCRdb re-analysed the multiplex PCR reads in MiXCR, keeping a single row per CDR3 protein. The sample yields more than 500,000 distinct CDR3 sequences, about 17% seen once. The chain couples TRBV25-1 to TRBJ1-5, with 10 bases aligning to TRBD1. This sequence was found in a woman aged 30 to 39 with Graves' hyperthyroidism. Material: blood. The DNA for the CDR3 is TGTGCCAGCTCTCCGGGACAGGGGAAGAATTTTGATCAGCCCCAGCATTTT. Protein sequence: CASSPGQGKNFDQPQHF.